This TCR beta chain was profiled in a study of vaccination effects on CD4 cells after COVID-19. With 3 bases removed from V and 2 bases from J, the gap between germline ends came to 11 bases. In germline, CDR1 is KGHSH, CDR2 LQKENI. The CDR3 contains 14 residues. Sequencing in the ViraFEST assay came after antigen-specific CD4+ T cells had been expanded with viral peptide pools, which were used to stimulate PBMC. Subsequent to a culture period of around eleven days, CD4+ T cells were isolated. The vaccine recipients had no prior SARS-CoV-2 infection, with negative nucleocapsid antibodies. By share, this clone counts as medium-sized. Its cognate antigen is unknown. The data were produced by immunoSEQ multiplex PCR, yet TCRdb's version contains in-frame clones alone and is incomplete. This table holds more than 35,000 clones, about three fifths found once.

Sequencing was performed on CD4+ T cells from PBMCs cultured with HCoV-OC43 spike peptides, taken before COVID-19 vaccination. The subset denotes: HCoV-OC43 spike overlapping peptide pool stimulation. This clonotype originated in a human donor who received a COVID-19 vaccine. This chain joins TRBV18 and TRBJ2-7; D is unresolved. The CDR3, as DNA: TGTGCCAGCTCACCTTCCTCCGTCACCTACGAGCAGTACTTC. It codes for CASSPSSVTYEQYF.